This T cell receptor beta chain stems from a study of cytomegalovirus exposure and HLA in healthy donors. Regarding this clone: The antigen is undetermined.

Primers for the PCR totalled 60 Vbeta and 13 Jbeta. Clones were sequenced by immunoSEQ multiplex PCR, and TCRdb holds only the in-frame ones, with some missing. The data show over 80,000 clones, with 55% to 80% seen just once and over 3% held by the top ten. General study results and limits: A later analysis, which compared TCR beta chains of equal frequency, found the HLA-associated ones more clonally expanded. For most TCR sequences rarity was the rule, although some public TCRs occurred in many donors.

The germline V gene has CDR1 SGHRS and CDR2 YFSETQ. V was clipped by 1 base and J by 3 bases; unmatched bases: 5. The CDR3 extends over 16 amino acids. The source of this sequence is a middle-aged man in good health and CMV-seronegative. The chain recombines TRBV5-1 with TRBJ2-2, with 8 bases lining up with TRBD1. The specimen sequenced was PBMCs. CDR3 sequence reads: CASSLLLDRDTGELFF. The CDR3 DNA follows: TGCGCCAGCAGCTTGTTACTGGACAGGGACACCGGGGAGCTGTTTTTT.